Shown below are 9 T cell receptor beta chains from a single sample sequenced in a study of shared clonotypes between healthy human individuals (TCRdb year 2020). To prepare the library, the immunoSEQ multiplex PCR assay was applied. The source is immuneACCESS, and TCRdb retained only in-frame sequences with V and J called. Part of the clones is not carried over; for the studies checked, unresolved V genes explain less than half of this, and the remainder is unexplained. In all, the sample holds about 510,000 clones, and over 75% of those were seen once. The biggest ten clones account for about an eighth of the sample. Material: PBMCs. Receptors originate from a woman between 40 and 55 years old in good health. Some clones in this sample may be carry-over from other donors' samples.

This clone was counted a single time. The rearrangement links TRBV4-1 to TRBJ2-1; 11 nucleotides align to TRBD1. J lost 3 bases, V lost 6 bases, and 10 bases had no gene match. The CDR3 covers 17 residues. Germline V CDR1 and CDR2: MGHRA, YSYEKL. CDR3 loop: CASRGTGGLGVYNEQFF. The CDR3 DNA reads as TGCGCCAGCAGAGGGACAGGGGGACTCGGGGTCTACAATGAGCAGTTCTTC.

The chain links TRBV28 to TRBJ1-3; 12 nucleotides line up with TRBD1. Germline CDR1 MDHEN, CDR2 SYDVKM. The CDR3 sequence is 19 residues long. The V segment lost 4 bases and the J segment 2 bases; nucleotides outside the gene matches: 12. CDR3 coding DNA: TGTGCCAGCAGTTCCTACCAAACCGGGACAGGGGGCGCTGGAAACACCATATATTTT. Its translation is CASSSYQTGTGGAGNTIYF.

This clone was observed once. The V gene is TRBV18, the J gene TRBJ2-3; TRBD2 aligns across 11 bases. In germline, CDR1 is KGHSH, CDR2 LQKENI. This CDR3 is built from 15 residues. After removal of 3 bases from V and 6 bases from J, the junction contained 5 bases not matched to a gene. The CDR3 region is CASSPPLAGADTQYF. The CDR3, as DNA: TGTGCCAGCTCACCTCCACTAGCGGGAGCCGATACGCAGTATTTT.

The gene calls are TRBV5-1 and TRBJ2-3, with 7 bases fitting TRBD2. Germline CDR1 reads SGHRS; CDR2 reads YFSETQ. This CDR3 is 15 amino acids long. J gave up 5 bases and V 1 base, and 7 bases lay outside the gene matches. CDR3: CASSLWTRRGDTQYF. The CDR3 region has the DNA TGCGCCAGCAGCTTGTGGACTAGGAGGGGAGATACGCAGTATTTT. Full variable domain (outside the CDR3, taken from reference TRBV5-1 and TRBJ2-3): KAGVTQTPRYLIKTRGQQVTLSCSPISGHRSVSWYQQTPGQGLQFLFEYFSETQRNKGNFPGRFSGRQFSNSRSEMNVSTLELGDSALYLCASSLWTRRGDTQYFGPGTRLTVL.

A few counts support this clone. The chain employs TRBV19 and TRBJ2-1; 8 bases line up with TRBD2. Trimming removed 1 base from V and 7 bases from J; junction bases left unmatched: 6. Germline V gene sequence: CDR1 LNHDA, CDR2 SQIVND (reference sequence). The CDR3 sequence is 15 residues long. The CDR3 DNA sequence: TGTGCCAGTAGTATAGTTGGGACTAGAGAGAATGAGCAGTTCTTC. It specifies CASSIVGTRENEQFF.

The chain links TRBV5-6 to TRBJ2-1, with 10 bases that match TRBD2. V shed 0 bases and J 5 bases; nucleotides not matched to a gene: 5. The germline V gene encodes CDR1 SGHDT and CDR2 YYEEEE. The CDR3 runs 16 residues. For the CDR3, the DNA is TGTGCCAGCAGCTTGGTAGGGCTAGCGGGAGACAATGAGCAGTTCTTC. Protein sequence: CASSLVGLAGDNEQFF.

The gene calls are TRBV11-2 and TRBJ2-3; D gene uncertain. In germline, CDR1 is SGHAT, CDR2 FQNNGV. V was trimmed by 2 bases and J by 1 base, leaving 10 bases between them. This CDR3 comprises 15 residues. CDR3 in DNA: TGTGCCAGCAGCTTAACCGCCACTGGCACAGATACGCAGTATTTT. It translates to CASSLTATGTDTQYF.

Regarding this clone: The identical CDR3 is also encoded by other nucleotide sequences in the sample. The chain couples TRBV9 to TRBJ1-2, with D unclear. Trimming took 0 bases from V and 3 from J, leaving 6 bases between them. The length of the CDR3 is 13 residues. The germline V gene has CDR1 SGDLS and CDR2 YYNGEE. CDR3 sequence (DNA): TGTGCCAGCAGCGTAGGAGAGGACTATGGCTACACCTTC. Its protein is CASSVGEDYGYTF.

This chain's CDR3 is CASSIQETQYF. The CDR3 DNA reads TGTGCCAGCAGTATACAAGAGACCCAGTACTTC. This chain uses TRBV6-6 with TRBJ2-5; D unresolved. The CDR3 has 11 amino acids. The V and J ends lost 5 bases and 2 bases respectively, with 3 bases between them. Germline V CDR1 and CDR2: MNHNY, SVGAGI (reference sequence).